This T cell receptor beta chain appears in the sequencing data of a study of T cells in localized non-small cell lung cancer. Findings of the study overall: Compared with tumor, uninvolved adjacent lung displayed greater T cell clonality, ranking highest overall. Across samples, adjacent lung featured a median roughly 50 of the top 100 tumor clones. Analysis by sequencing included only one tumor region, so heterogeneity remains possible.

Sequenced by immunoSEQ multiplex PCR; TCRdb stores in-frame clones only, minus some. The sample lists some 11,000 clones; 80% to 90% were seen once. This clone was seen just once. Its target is not known. The CDR3 spans 17 residues. Trimming took 3 bases from V and 3 from J, leaving 18 bases between them. Germline V gene data show CDR1 as MDHEN and CDR2 as SYDVKM. The gene calls are TRBV28 and TRBJ1-5, with D possibly matching TRBD1 (5 bases). This sequence was found in a male donor aged 60 or older with stage I lung adenocarcinoma. The sequencing here drew on peripheral blood, taken before any cancer treatment. CDR3 residues: CASSLIRQGGFNQPQHF. In DNA, the CDR3 is TGTGCCAGCAGTTTGATCCGCCAGGGTGGGTTCAATCAGCCCCAGCATTTT.